This record looks at one T cell receptor beta chain sequence and its context. The V segment lost 5 bases and the J segment 2 bases; nucleotides outside the gene matches: 11. This CDR3 contains 18 residues. The germline gives CDR1 MDHEN, CDR2 SYDVKM. The PCR employed 60 Vbeta primers together with 13 Jbeta primers. This table comes from immunoSEQ multiplex PCR, and its TCRdb copy is limited to in-frame clones, with some not included. The data hold some 100,000 clones, with around 84% observed a single time. These data are taken from a study of cytomegalovirus exposure and HLA in healthy donors. About the research overall: In an early release, HLA-typed donors contributed 80 million to 95 million unique TCR sequences.

The sample consisted of PBMCs. This receptor was obtained from a woman younger than 35 in good health and CMV-seronegative. The genes are TRBV28 and TRBJ2-1; 11 bases are shared with TRBD2. CDR3 loop: CASSRLAGHERAYNEQFF. For the CDR3, the DNA is TGTGCCAGCAGTAGACTAGCGGGACACGAGCGCGCCTACAATGAGCAGTTCTTC.